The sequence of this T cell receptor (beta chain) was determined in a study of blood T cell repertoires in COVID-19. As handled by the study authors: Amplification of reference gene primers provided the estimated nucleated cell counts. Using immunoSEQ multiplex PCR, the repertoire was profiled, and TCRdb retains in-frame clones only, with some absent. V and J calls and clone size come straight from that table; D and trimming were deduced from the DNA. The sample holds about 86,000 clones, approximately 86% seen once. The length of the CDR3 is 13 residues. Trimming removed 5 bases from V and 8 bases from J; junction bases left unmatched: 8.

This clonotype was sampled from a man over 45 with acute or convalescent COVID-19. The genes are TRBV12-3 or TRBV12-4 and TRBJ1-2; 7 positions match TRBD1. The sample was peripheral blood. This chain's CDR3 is CASSPTGEHGYTF. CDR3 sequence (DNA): TGTGCCAGCAGTCCCACAGGGGAACACGGCTACACCTTC.